This T cell receptor (beta chain) stems from a study of early T cells in non-severe SARS-CoV-2 infection. V gave up 0 bases and J gave up 0 bases, with 13 bases separating them. Germline values: CDR1 SGDLS, CDR2 YYNGEE. The CDR3 loop spans 16 amino acids. Unique molecular identifiers tagged individual cDNA molecules. TCRdb passed the 5' RACE reads through MiXCR, listing each CDR3 protein once. Among some 61,000 distinct CDR3 sequences listed, roughly 8.7% were seen once. This clonotype originated in an adult who was a healthcare worker with PCR-confirmed SARS-CoV-2 infection or an uninfected control (not recorded which). The chain uses TRBV9 and TRBJ2-7; tentative D call: TRBD2 (5 bases). Sample: whole blood, taken at baseline. As DNA, the CDR3 is TGTGCCAGCAGCGTAGGAGGCGGGTCGAGCTCCTACGAGCAGTACTTC. As protein: CASSVGGGSSSYEQYF.